Listed here is a single T cell receptor beta chain. Its antigen is unidentified. The sample comes from a study of T cell responses to AZD1222 COVID-19 vaccine. The study's findings and limits: Clonal diversity was possibly underestimated, and the donors were mostly white British, with more females.

The protocol was immunoSEQ multiplex PCR, while the TCRdb copy is restricted to in-frame clones and leaves out a portion. The sample has 95,000 to 100,000 clones; around 87% are singletons. Sequencing was performed on peripheral blood, taken 28 days after the second AZD1222 dose. The TCR comes from an adult who received the AZD1222 COVID-19 vaccine.

The CDR3 is CAWSVGGSHPDTQYF. CDR3 nucleotide sequence: TGTGCCTGGAGTGTGGGGGGGTCACACCCAGATACGCAGTATTTT. The chain joins TRBV30 to TRBJ2-3; TRBD2 matches at 7 bases. V was pared by 0 bases and J by 4 bases, with 7 bases of the junction left unmatched. Germline V gives CDR1 GTSNPN, CDR2 SVGIG (reference sequence). The CDR3 length is 15 residues.